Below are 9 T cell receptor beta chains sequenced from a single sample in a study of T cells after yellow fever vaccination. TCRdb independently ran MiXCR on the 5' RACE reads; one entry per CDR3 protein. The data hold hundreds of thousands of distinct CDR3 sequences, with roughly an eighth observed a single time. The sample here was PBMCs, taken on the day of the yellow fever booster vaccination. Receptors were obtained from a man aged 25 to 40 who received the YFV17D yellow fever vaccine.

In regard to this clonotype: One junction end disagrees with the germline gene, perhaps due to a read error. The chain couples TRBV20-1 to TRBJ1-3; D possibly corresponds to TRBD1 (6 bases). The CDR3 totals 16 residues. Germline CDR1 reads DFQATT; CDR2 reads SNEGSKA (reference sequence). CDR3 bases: TGCAGCGCTAGAGATCCAAGGGGGGCGGGTGGAAACACCATATATTTT. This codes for CSARDPRGAGGNTIYF.

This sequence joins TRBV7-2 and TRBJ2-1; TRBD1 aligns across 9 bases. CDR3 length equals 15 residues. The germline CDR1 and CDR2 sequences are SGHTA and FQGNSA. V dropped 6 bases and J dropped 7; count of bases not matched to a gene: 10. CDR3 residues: CASRPPGTGHNEQFF. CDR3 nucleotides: TGTGCCAGCAGACCCCCCGGGACAGGGCATAATGAGCAGTTCTTC. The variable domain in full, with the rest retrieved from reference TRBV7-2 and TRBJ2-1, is GAGVSQSPSNKVTEKGKDVELRCDPISGHTALYWYRQSLGQGLEFLIYFQGNSAPDKSGLPSDRFSAERTGGSVSTLTIQRTQQEDSAVYLCASRPPGTGHNEQFFGPGTRLTVL.

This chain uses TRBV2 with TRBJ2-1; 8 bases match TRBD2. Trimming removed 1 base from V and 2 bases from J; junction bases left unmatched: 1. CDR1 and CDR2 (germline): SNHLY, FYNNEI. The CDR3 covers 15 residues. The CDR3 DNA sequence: TGTGCCAGCAGTGAAGACGGGAGGGCCTACAATGAGCAGTTCTTC. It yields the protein CASSEDGRAYNEQFF.

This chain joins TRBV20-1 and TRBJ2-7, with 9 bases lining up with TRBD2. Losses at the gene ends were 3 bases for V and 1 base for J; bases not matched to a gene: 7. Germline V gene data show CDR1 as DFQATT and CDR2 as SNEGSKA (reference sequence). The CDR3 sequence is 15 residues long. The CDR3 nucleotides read TGCAGTGCTAGTCCGTCCCTAGCGGGGTCCTACGAGCAGTACTTC. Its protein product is CSASPSLAGSYEQYF.

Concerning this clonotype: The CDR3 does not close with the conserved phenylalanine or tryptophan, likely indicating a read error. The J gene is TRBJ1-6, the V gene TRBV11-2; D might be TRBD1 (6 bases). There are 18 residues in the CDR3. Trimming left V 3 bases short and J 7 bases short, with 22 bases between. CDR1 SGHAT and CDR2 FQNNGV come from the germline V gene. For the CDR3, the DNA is TGTGCCAGCAGCTTGGGTCAGTTAACAGGGCGTCGGAATTCACCCCTCCACTCT. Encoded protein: CASSLGQLTGRRNSPLHS.

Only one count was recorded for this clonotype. The CDR3 DNA is TGTGCCAGCAACCTAGCGGGAGCGCACACCGGGGAGCTGTTTTTT. Encoded protein: CASNLAGAHTGELFF. J is TRBJ2-2 and V is TRBV5-4; 10 nucleotides line up with TRBD2. The CDR3 extends over 15 amino acids. Germline trimming cut 6 bases from V and 3 bases from J; bases unmatched to any gene: 5. The germline CDR1 and CDR2 sequences are SGHNT and YYREEE (reference sequence).

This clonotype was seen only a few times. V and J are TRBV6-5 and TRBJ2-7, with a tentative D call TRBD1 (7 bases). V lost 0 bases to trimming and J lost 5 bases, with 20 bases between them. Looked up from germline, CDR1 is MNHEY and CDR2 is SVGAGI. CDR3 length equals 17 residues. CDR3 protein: CASSYSGRGVARNEQYF. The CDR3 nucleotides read TGTGCCAGCAGTTACTCCGGCAGGGGGGTTGCTCGGAACGAGCAGTACTTC.

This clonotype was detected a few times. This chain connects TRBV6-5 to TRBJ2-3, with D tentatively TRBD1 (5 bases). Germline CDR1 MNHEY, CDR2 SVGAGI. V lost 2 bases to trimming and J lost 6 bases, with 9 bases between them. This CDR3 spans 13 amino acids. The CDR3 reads CASSYQGWDTQYF. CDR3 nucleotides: TGTGCCAGCAGTTACCAGGGTTGGGATACGCAGTATTTT.

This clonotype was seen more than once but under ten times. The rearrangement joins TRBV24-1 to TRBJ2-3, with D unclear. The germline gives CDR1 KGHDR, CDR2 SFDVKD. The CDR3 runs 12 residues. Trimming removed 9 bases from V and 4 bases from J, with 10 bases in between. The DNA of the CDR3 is TGTGCCACCCGGGCCCGGTCAGATACGCAGTATTTT. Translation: CATRARSDTQYF.